Presented here are 3 T cell receptor beta chains from one specimen sequenced in a study of blood T cell repertoires in COVID-19. Using immunoSEQ multiplex PCR, the repertoire was profiled, and TCRdb retains in-frame clones only, with some absent. The table has some 40,000 clones, about 80% seen once. Material: peripheral blood. These receptors originate from a man aged 50 to 60 with active or convalescent COVID-19.

The rearrangement links TRBV18 to TRBJ2-3; 9 bases map to TRBD2. With 1 base clipped from V and 2 bases from J, the junction kept 4 bases outside the gene matches. CDR1 and CDR2 (germline): KGHSH, LQKENI. The CDR3 spans 16 residues. The CDR3 reads CASSPLSGGNTDTQYF. The CDR3, as DNA: TGTGCCAGCTCACCACTGAGCGGGGGGAACACAGATACGCAGTATTTT.

The chain recombines TRBV6-5 with TRBJ1-6; a possible D gene is TRBD1 (5 bases). Germline-derived CDR1 and CDR2 are MNHEY and SVGAGI. Trimming shortened V by 7 bases and J by 11 bases, and 21 bases separated the two germline ends. This CDR3 comprises 15 residues. The DNA of the CDR3 is TGTGCCAGCAATTCGGTGGCCGGCCCGGGGGCACCCCTCCACTTT. The encoded protein is CASNSVAGPGAPLHF.

The CDR3 bases are TGTGCCAGCAGTGAATACGGGGAATACTATGGCTACACCTTC. It codes for CASSEYGEYYGYTF. This rearrangement joins TRBV6-1 to TRBJ1-2; D not resolved. The V end was cut by 2 bases, the J end by 3 bases, with 10 bases between. CDR1 and CDR2 (germline): MNHNS, SASEGT. CDR3 length: 14 residues.